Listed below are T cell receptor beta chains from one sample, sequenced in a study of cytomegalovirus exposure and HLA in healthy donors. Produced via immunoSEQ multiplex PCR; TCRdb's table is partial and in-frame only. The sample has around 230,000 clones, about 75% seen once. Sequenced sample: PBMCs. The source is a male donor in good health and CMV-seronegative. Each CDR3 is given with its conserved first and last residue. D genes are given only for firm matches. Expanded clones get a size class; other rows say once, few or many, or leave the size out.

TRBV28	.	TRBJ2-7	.	CASSLGPVYEQYF	TGTGCCAGCAGTTTGGGCCCGGTTTACGAGCAGTACTTC
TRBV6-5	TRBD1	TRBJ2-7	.	CASSPTGGSYEQYF	TGTGCCAGCAGTCCGACAGGGGGATCCTACGAGCAGTACTTC
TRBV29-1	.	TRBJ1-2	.	CSVEDPGEFMIDYGYTF	TGCAGCGTTGAAGATCCCGGGGAGTTTATGATCGACTATGGCTACACCTTC
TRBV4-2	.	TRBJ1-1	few	CASSQEDRAFF	TGTGCCAGCAGCCAAGAGGACAGAGCTTTCTTT
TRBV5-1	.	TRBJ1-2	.	CASSPRAQPYGYTF	TGCGCCAGCAGCCCGAGGGCCCAACCCTATGGCTACACCTTC
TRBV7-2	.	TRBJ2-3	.	CASSPPWAGETDTQYF	TGTGCCAGCAGCCCCCCGTGGGCGGGCGAGACAGATACGCAGTATTTT
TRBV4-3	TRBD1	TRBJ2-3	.	CASSRGGPGQGSTDTQYF	TGCGCCAGCAGCCGAGGGGGCCCGGGACAGGGAAGCACAGATACGCAGTATTTT
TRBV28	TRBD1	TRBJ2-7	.	CASRPTGGRYEQYF	TGTGCCAGCAGGCCTACAGGGGGCAGGTACGAGCAGTACTTC
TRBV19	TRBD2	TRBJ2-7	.	CASRFTGTSSYEQYF	TGTGCCAGTAGATTTACCGGGACTAGCTCCTACGAGCAGTACTTC
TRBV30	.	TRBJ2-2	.	CAWSPRGRNTGELFF	TGTGCCTGGAGTCCCCGAGGGCGTAACACCGGGGAGCTGTTTTTT